The 18 T cell receptor beta chains below all came from one sample that was sequenced in a study of cytomegalovirus exposure and HLA in healthy donors. PCR involved 60 Vbeta and 13 Jbeta primers. TCRdb keeps only in-frame clones here, not all; method: immunoSEQ multiplex PCR. The sample lists fewer than 350,000 clones, around nine tenths occurring once. What was sequenced was PBMCs. The receptors shown here come from a woman under 30 in good health and CMV-seronegative.

The rearrangement links TRBV13 to TRBJ1-5; 12 nucleotides match TRBD1. Germline values: CDR1 PRHDT, CDR2 FYEKMQ (reference sequence). This CDR3 spans 21 amino acids. The trim removed 4 bases at V and 2 bases at J, leaving 18 bases unmatched. The CDR3 region is CASSSSLKSGTGGLGNQPQHF. CDR3 coding DNA: TGTGCCAGCAGCTCAAGCCTGAAATCCGGGACAGGGGGCTTGGGCAATCAGCCCCAGCATTTT.

The sample holds one count of this clone. The rearrangement joins TRBV6-5 to TRBJ1-1, with D hard to call. There are 13 residues in the CDR3. Trimming took 2 bases from V and 7 from J, leaving 11 bases between them. Germline CDR1 reads MNHEY; CDR2 reads SVGAGI. In nucleotides, the CDR3 is TGTGCCAGCAGTTACATCGGGTCAAATGAAGCTTTCTTT. This translates into CASSYIGSNEAFF.

The CDR3 is CASSPQARFRGTEAFF. In DNA, the CDR3 is TGTGCCAGCAGCCCCCAGGCAAGGTTTAGGGGCACTGAAGCTTTCTTT. This chain links TRBV14 with TRBJ1-1, with a possible D match to TRBD1 (5 bases). CDR1 and CDR2 from the germline V gene are SGHDN and FVKESK. V was shortened by 4 bases and J by 4 bases, with 19 bases between the two germline ends. The length of the CDR3 is 16 residues.

J is TRBJ1-4 and V is TRBV27, with 7 bases that match TRBD1. CDR3 size: 16 residues. The V segment lost 6 bases and the J segment 5 bases; nucleotides outside the gene matches: 12. Germline V lookup: CDR1 MNHEY, CDR2 SMNVEV (reference sequence). In nucleotides, the CDR3 is TGTGCCAGCAGGCGCCAGTCGGACAGGCAGAATGAAAAACTGTTTTTT. Protein product: CASRRQSDRQNEKLFF.

The chain uses TRBV28 and TRBJ2-1; 10 bases map to TRBD2. The V gene's germline CDR1 is MDHEN and CDR2 SYDVKM. This CDR3 comprises 15 residues. V was clipped by 5 bases and J by 4 bases; unmatched bases: 5. The CDR3 coding sequence is TGTGCCAGCAGTCCCGGGACTAGCGTATACAATGAGCAGTTCTTC. Protein sequence: CASSPGTSVYNEQFF.

The chain carries TRBV19 and TRBJ1-1; 7 bases line up with TRBD1. CDR3 length: 16 residues. V was pared by 5 bases and J by 4 bases, with 13 bases of the junction left unmatched. The germline CDR1 and CDR2 sequences are LNHDA and SQIVND (reference sequence). CDR3: CASSVRDSLGSTEAFF. In DNA, the CDR3 is TGTGCCAGTAGTGTCCGGGACAGCCTTGGGAGCACTGAAGCTTTCTTT. The whole variable domain, remainder taken from reference TRBV19 and TRBJ1-1, is DGGITQSPKYLFRKEGQNVTLSCEQNLNHDAMYWYRQDPGQGLRLIYYSQIVNDFQKGDIAEGYSVSREKKESFPLTVTSAQKNPTAFYLCASSVRDSLGSTEAFFGQGTRLTVV.

The chain links TRBV5-4 to TRBJ2-2, with unresolved D. The CDR3 runs to 12 residues. V lost 4 bases to trimming and J lost 6 bases, with 7 bases between them. Germline V gene data show CDR1 as SGHNT and CDR2 as YYREEE (reference sequence). The CDR3 DNA follows: TGTGCCAGCAGCCCCTCTTCCGGGGAGCTGTTTTTT. Its translation is CASSPSSGELFF.

The J gene is TRBJ1-1, the V gene TRBV2; D might be TRBD1 (5 bases). From germline, CDR1 is SNHLY and CDR2 FYNNEI. There are 13 residues in the CDR3. V was cut by 3 bases and J by 10 bases, with 15 bases left in between. CDR3 region: CASSDLRGMRAFF. Written as DNA, the CDR3 is TGTGCCAGCAGTGATCTAAGGGGTATGCGAGCTTTCTTT.

The V call is TRBV2, the J call TRBJ1-4, with D perhaps matching TRBD1 (5 bases). Germline V gives CDR1 SNHLY, CDR2 FYNNEI. Trimming took 6 bases from V and 2 from J, leaving 13 bases between them. The CDR3 spans 15 residues. The CDR3 coding sequence is TGTGCCAGCAGAAGTTTGGCAGGGACTAATGAAAAACTGTTTTTT. Protein sequence: CASRSLAGTNEKLFF.

The V and J genes are TRBV5-4 and TRBJ2-3; the match to TRBD2 covers 12 bases. The CDR3 totals 17 residues. The V gene's germline CDR1 is SGHNT and CDR2 YYREEE (reference sequence). With V trimmed by 4 bases and J by 4 bases, 10 bases remained unmatched. CDR3 amino acids: CASSPRLAGGLADTQYF. The DNA of the CDR3 is TGTGCCAGCAGCCCCCGTCTAGCGGGGGGGTTGGCAGATACGCAGTATTTT.

V gene TRBV4-1 combines with J gene TRBJ2-5; 8 bases agree with TRBD2. The CDR3 loop spans 14 amino acids. Germline loops: CDR1 MGHRA, CDR2 YSYEKL. V lost 5 bases and J lost 1; bases outside the gene matches: 3. The CDR3 reads CASSTGGAQETQYF. CDR3 coding DNA: TGCGCCAGCAGCACCGGGGGGGCCCAAGAGACCCAGTACTTC.

The chain carries TRBV2 and TRBJ2-5; 9 positions agree with TRBD2. V gave up 6 bases and J gave up 1 base; unmatched junction bases: 0. In germline, CDR1 is SNHLY, CDR2 FYNNEI. The CDR3 has 13 residues. The CDR3 DNA follows: TGTGCCAGCAGGCGGGGGGGCCAAGAGACCCAGTACTTC. Protein sequence: CASRRGGQETQYF.

The V call is TRBV6-1, the J call TRBJ2-3, with 13 nucleotides matching TRBD2. The germline V gene encodes CDR1 MNHNS and CDR2 SASEGT. The V segment lost 8 bases and the J segment 6 bases; nucleotides outside the gene matches: 8. CDR3 length equals 15 residues. This CDR3 is CASPTGLAGQDTQYF. The CDR3 DNA reads as TGTGCCAGCCCTACGGGACTAGCGGGGCAGGATACGCAGTATTTT.

V is TRBV25-1 and J is TRBJ1-6; 7 bases agree with TRBD1. V gave up 8 bases and J gave up 7 bases; unmatched junction bases: 8. The CDR3 extends over 14 amino acids. In germline, CDR1 is MGHDK, CDR2 SYGVNS. CDR3 bases: TGTGCCAGCGGATTGACAGGGAAAAATTCACCCCTCCACTTT. It yields the protein CASGLTGKNSPLHF.

This chain joins TRBV4-2 and TRBJ1-6; 7 bases match TRBD1. The V segment lost 3 bases and the J segment 6 bases; nucleotides outside the gene matches: 5. Per the germline V gene, CDR1 is LGHNA and CDR2 is YNFKEQ. The length of the CDR3 is 15 residues. This CDR3 reads CASSQGDRLNSPLHF. DNA of the CDR3: TGTGCCAGCAGCCAGGGGGACAGACTTAATTCACCCCTCCACTTT.

A word on this clone: Additional DNA sequences in this sample encode the identical CDR3. This chain uses TRBV2 with TRBJ1-6; weak D call: TRBD1 (6 bases). The CDR3 is made up of 15 amino acids. CDR1 is SNHLY, CDR2 FYNNEI, per germline. V gave up 1 base and J gave up 11 bases, with 15 bases separating them. This chain's CDR3 is CASSEVQGNFTPLHF. In DNA form, the CDR3 reads TGTGCCAGCAGTGAAGTTCAGGGGAACTTTACACCCCTCCACTTT. The variable domain in full, completed from reference TRBV2 and TRBJ1-6, reads EPEVTQTPSHQVTQMGQEVILRCVPISNHLYFYWYRQILGQKVEFLVSFYNNEISEKSEIFDDQFSVERPDGSNFTLKIRSTKLEDSAMYFCASSEVQGNFTPLHFGNGTRLTVT.

This sequence joins TRBV5-1 and TRBJ1-3; 7 bases line up with TRBD1. Germline-derived CDR1 and CDR2 are SGHRS and YFSETQ. The CDR3 is made up of 17 amino acids. V lost 4 bases and J lost 0; bases outside the gene matches: 10. As DNA, the CDR3 is TGCGCCAGCAGCCCCAACCTAGGGGACAGCTCTGGAAACACCATATATTTT. Amino acids: CASSPNLGDSSGNTIYF.

This clone appeared once. The chain links TRBV7-6 to TRBJ2-5, with 9 bases fitting TRBD2. The DNA end is a closer match to TRBJ2-7, so the J assignment may be wrong. The CDR3 consists of 15 residues. Germline V lookup: CDR1 SGHVS, CDR2 FNYEAQ. CDR3 coding DNA: TGTGCCAGCAGCGCTAGCGGGACCCCCTCCTACGAGCAGTACTTC. Encoded protein: CASSASGTPSYEQYF.